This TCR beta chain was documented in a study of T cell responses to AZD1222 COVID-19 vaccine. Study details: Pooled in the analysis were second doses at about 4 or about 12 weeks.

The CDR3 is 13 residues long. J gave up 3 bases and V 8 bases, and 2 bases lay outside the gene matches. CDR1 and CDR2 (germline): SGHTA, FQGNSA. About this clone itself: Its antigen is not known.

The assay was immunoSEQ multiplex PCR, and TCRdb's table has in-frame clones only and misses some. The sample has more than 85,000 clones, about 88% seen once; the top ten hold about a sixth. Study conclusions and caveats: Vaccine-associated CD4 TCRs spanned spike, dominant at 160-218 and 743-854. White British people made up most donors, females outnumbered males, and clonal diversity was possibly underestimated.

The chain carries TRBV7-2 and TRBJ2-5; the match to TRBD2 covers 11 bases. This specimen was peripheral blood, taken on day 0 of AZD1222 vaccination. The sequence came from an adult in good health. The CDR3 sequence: CASVLAGEETQYF. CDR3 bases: TGTGCCAGCGTACTAGCGGGGGAAGAGACCCAGTACTTC.